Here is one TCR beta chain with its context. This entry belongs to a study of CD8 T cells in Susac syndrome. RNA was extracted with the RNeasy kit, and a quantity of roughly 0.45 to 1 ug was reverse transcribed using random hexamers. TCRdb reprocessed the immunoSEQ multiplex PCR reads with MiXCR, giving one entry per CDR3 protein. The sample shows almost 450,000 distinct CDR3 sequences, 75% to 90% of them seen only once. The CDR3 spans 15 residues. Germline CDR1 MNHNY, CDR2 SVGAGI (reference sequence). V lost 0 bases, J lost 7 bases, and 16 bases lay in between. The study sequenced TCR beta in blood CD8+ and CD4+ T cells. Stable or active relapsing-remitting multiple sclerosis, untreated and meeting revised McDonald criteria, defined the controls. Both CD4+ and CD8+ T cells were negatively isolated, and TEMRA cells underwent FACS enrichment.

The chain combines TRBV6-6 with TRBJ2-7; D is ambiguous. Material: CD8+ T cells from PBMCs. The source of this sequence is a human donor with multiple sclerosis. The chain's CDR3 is CASSYSGGWAGEQYF. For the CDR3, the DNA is TGTGCCAGCAGTTACTCGGGTGGTTGGGCCGGTGAGCAGTACTTC.